This note documents a single T cell receptor beta chain sequence. Compared with germline, one end of the junction differs, possibly owing to a read error. The data belong to a study of T cells in Graves' hyperthyroidism and ophthalmopathy. Overall study context: Peripheral blood was taken when the disease was first diagnosed, before any treatment began.

There were TCR beta CDR3 regions amplified from RNA transcripts. Initially, a first-round RT-PCR of the TCR CDR3 employed the HTBI primer set. One entry per CDR3 protein, called by TCRdb with MiXCR from the multiplex PCR reads. The repertoire consists of about 840,000 distinct CDR3 sequences, with around 39% occurring once and the leading ten covering 8.9%. CDR1 is ENHRY, CDR2 SYGVKD, per germline. This CDR3 has 14 amino acids. The chain links TRBV10-3 to TRBJ2-7, with 9 bases identical to TRBD2. This clonotype was obtained from a young man with Graves' hyperthyroidism. Sample: blood. CDR3: CASSYSGGRDEQYF. CDR3 DNA: TGTGCCAGCAGTTACTCGGGCGGGAGGGACGAGCAGTACTTC.